This TCR beta chain was recovered during a study of blood T cell repertoires in COVID-19. In the original analysis: Reference gene primers were amplified, and this amplification served to estimate nucleated cell counts. Profiled with immunoSEQ multiplex PCR; TCRdb holds only in-frame clones, not every one. That table is the source of V, J and clone size, and D and trimming were worked out from the DNA. The sample lists roughly 300,000 clones; 80% to 90% were seen once. This clone occurred once. CDR3 length: 16 residues. Germline CDR1 is SGDLS and CDR2 is YYNGEE. The V and J ends lost 3 bases and 4 bases respectively, with 19 bases between them.

The receptor comes from a woman aged 50 to 60 who had recovered from COVID-19. The specimen was peripheral blood. The rearrangement joins TRBV9 to TRBJ1-1; perhaps TRBD1 as D (5 bases). The CDR3 here is CASSAPRQGGTTEAFF. The CDR3 nucleotides read TGTGCCAGCAGCGCCCCCCGGCAGGGAGGAACCACTGAAGCTTTCTTT.